The present T cell receptor beta chain was sequenced within a study of T cell responses to AZD1222 COVID-19 vaccine. Germline V gene lookup returns CDR1 MGHRA and CDR2 YSYEKL. V lost 2 bases and J lost 0, with 7 bases in between. CDR3 length: 14 residues. Findings of the study overall: Repertoire samples came only from after the peak T cell response. Vaccine-associated CD4 TCRs ranged over spike, dominating at 160-218 and 743-854.

The table came from immunoSEQ multiplex PCR; TCRdb's copy has only in-frame clones and leaves some out. The sample lists approximately 93,000 clones, about nine tenths occurring once. In the case of this clone: As yet, its antigen is unknown.

The receptor was isolated from an adult who received the AZD1222 COVID-19 vaccine. The input for sequencing was peripheral blood, taken 28 days after the second AZD1222 dose. J is TRBJ1-1 and V is TRBV4-1, with D perhaps TRBD1 (5 bases). Written as DNA, the CDR3 is TGCGCCAGCAGCCAACCGACAGTGAACACTGAAGCTTTCTTT. Its protein product is CASSQPTVNTEAFF.